This entry concerns a single TCR beta chain. The record originates from a study of T cell changes during pregnancy in multiple sclerosis. Profiled with immunoSEQ multiplex PCR; TCRdb holds only in-frame clones, not every one. Of roughly 100,000 clones in the sample, 85% to 95% were seen once. Germline V gives CDR1 PRHDT, CDR2 FYEKMQ (reference sequence). After removal of 3 bases from V and 8 bases from J, the junction contained 5 bases not matched to a gene. This CDR3 comprises 14 residues. The sequence derives from a female donor with multiple sclerosis, enrolled in a pregnancy study. The V and J genes are TRBV13 and TRBJ2-1, with 9 bases lining up with TRBD2. Specimen: peripheral blood, collected after pregnancy. CDR3 DNA sequence: TGTGCCAGCAGCTTCGAAGCGGGAGGACATGAGCAGTTCTTC. This codes for CASSFEAGGHEQFF.